The entry below gives a single T cell receptor (beta chain) sequence along with its context. This clonotype was observed a few times. Its recognized antigen is unknown. The record has no base qualities; no much larger clone is one base away. The record originates from a study of T-cell reconstitution after alpha-beta-depleted transplantation in children (TCRdb year 2016). Describing the broader study: T-cell immune reconstitution after TCRalphabeta/CD19-depleted allogeneic hematopoietic cell transplantation in children was quantitatively tracked in the study by means of TCR repertoire profiling.

The library relied on PCR. Sequenced on an Illumina HiSeq 2500. To normalize quantification of the TCRbeta repertoire, the TCR libraries were built with molecular barcoding that relied on unique molecular identifiers. The public reads were reprocessed in TCRdb via fastp at Q25 and MiXCR, keeping in-frame beta chains. Each CDR3 protein gets just one entry, which takes the most common genes and DNA from the rows behind it. Within this sample are about 500,000 distinct CDR3 sequences, with about 30% of them counted one time only. The ten largest account for 2% to 2.5% of the sample. Source: PBMCs from the stem cell graft donor, taken from the stem cell graft. The sequence came from a human donor who donated a stem cell graft to a child with aplastic anemia.

The nucleotides read TGTGCCAGTAGTATCCAGGGAACAACTAATGAAAAACTGTTTTTT. Translated, it reads CASSIQGTTNEKLFF. The rearranged chain carries TRBV19 and TRBJ1-4, with a weak D call of TRBD1 (5 bases match). V loses 3 bases, J loses 0 bases, and the germline ends lie 8 bases apart. Including cysteine and phenylalanine, the CDR3 has 15 amino acids. The sequence is cut down to CDR3 DNA, 45 bases in frame from base 1. The germline V gene (reference sequence) provides CDR1 LNHDA and CDR2 SQIVND.